This T cell receptor beta chain was identified in a study of blood T cell repertoires in COVID-19. Here immunoSEQ multiplex PCR was the method, and the copy in TCRdb shows in-frame clones only, minus some. The sample lists about 160,000 clones, over 85% seen once, with roughly 4.8% in the top ten. The CDR3 is 15 residues long. This TCR derives from a woman between 50 and 59 years old with acute or convalescent COVID-19. The sequenced sample was peripheral blood. The gene calls are TRBV21-1 and TRBJ2-7; the D segment call TRBD1 is taken from the table without a DNA check. TRBV21-1 is labeled a pseudogene. CDR3 nucleotides: TGTGCCAGCAGCACGAGACAGCTCCTACCCTACGAGCAGTACTTC. Its protein product is CASSTRQLLPYEQYF.